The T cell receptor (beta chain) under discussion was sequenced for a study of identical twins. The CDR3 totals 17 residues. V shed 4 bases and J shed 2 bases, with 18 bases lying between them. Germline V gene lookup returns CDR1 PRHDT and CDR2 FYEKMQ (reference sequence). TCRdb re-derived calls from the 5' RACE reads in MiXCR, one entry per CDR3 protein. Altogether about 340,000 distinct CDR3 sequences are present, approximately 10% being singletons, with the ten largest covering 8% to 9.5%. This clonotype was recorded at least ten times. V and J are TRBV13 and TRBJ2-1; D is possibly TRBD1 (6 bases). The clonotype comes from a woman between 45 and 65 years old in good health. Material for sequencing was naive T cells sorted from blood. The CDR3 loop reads CASSSRTWGRPYNEQFF. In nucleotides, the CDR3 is TGTGCCAGCAGCTCCCGTACCTGGGGGCGTCCCTACAATGAGCAGTTCTTC. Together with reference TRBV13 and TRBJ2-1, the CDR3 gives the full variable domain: AAGVIQSPRHLIKEKRETATLKCYPIPRHDTVYWYQQGPGQDPQFLISFYEKMQSDKGSIPDRFSAQQFSDYHSELNMSSLELGDSALYFCASSSRTWGRPYNEQFFGPGTRLTVL.